This TCR beta chain is from a study of shared T cell receptors in the human thymus. The ends lost 0 bases at V and 2 bases at J; junction bases unmatched: 4. This CDR3 is 16 amino acids long. Per germline, CDR1 SGHDN and CDR2 FVKESK. TCRdb keeps only in-frame clones here, not all; method: immunoSEQ multiplex PCR. The sample holds more than 550,000 clones, approximately 87% seen once. This same sample was also part of a study on human thymus T cells. That source notes: The study used thymus tissue resected during corrective heart surgery.

Material: thymocytes. The chain combines TRBV14 with TRBJ2-5, with TRBD2 matching 9 bases. This sequence originates from a boy less than two years old with a congenital heart defect. DNA of the CDR3: TGTGCCAGCAGCCAAGATCTAGCGGGGACACAAGAGACCCAGTACTTC. Protein: CASSQDLAGTQETQYF.